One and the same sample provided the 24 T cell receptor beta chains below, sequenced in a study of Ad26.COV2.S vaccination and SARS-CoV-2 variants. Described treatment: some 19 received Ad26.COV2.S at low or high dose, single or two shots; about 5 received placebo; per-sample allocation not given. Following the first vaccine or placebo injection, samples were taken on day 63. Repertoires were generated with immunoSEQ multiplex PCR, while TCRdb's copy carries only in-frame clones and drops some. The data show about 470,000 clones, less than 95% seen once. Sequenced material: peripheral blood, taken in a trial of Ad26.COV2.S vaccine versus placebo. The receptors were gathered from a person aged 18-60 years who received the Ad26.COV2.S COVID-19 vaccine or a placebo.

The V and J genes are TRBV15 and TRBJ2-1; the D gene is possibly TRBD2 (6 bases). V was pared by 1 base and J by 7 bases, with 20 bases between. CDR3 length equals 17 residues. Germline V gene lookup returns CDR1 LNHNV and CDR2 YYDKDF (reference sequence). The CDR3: CATSRGGVAATINEQFF. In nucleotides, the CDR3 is TGTGCCACCAGCAGAGGGGGAGTAGCGGCGACGATAAATGAGCAGTTCTTC. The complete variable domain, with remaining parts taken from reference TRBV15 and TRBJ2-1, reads DAMVIQNPRYQVTQFGKPVTLSCSQTLNHNVMYWYQQKSSQAPKLLFHYYDKDFNNEADTPDNFQSRRPNTSFCFLDIRSPGLGDTAMYLCATSRGGVAATINEQFFGPGTRLTVL.

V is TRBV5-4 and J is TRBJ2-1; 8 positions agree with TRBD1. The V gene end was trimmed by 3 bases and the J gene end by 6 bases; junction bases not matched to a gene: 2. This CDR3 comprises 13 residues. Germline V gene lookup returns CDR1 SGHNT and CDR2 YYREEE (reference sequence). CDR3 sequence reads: CASSSDRVNEQFF. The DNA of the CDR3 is TGTGCCAGCAGCTCGGACAGGGTCAATGAGCAGTTCTTC. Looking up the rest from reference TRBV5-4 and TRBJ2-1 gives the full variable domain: ETGVTQSPTHLIKTRGQQVTLRCSSQSGHNTVSWYQQALGQGPQFIFQYYREEENGRGNFPPRFSGLQFPNYSSELNVNALELDDSALYLCASSSDRVNEQFFGPGTRLTVL.

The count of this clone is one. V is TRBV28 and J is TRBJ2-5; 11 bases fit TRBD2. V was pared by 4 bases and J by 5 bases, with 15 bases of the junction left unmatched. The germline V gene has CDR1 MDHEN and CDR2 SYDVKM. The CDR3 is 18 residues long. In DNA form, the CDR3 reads TGTGCCAGCAGTTCTGCATTACAACTAGCGGGAGTTAGTGAGACCCAGTACTTC. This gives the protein CASSSALQLAGVSETQYF.

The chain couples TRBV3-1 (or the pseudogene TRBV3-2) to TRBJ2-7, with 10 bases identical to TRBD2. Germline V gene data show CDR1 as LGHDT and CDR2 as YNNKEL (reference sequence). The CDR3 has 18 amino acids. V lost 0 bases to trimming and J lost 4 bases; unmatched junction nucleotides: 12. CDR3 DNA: TGTGCCAGCAGCCAAGACTCCCTCCTAGCGGGAGTATGGTACGAGCAGTACTTC. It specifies CASSQDSLLAGVWYEQYF.

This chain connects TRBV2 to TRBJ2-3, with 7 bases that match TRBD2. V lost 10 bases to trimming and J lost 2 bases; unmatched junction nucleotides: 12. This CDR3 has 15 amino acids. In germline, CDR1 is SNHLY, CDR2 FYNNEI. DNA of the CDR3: TGTGCCACCCAAAGACTAGCAGCTACCACAGATACGCAGTATTTT. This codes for CATQRLAATTDTQYF.

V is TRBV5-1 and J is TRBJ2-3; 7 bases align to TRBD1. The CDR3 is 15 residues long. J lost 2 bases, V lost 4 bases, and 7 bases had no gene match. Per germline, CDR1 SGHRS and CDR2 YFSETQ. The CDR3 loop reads CASSQGTVITDTQYF. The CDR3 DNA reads TGCGCCAGCAGCCAAGGGACAGTGATCACAGATACGCAGTATTTT. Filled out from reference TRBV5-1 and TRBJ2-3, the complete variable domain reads KAGVTQTPRYLIKTRGQQVTLSCSPISGHRSVSWYQQTPGQGLQFLFEYFSETQRNKGNFPGRFSGRQFSNSRSEMNVSTLELGDSALYLCASSQGTVITDTQYFGPGTRLTVL.

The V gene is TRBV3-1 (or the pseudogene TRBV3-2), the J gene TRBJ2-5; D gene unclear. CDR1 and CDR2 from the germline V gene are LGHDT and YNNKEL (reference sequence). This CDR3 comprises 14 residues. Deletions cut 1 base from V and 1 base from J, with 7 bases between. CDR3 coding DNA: TGTGCCAGCAGCCAAGGTCTTATCCAAGAGACCCAGTACTTC. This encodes CASSQGLIQETQYF.

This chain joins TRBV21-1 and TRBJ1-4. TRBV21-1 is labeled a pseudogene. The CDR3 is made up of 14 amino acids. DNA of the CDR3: TGTGCCAGCCGCAGGGGGGGGGCTAATGAAAAACTGTTTTTT. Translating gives CASRRGGANEKLFF.

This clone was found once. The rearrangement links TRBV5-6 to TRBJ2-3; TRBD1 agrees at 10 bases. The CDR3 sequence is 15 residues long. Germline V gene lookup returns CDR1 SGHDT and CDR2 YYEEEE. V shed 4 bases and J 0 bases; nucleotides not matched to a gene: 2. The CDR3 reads CASSVDRGSTDTQYF. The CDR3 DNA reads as TGTGCCAGCAGCGTGGACAGGGGGAGCACAGATACGCAGTATTTT.

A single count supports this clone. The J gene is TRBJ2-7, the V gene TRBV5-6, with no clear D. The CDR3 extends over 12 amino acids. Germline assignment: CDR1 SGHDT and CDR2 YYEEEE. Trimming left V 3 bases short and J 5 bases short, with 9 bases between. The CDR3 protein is CASSSVSNEQYF. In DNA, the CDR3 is TGTGCCAGCAGCTCAGTGAGCAACGAGCAGTACTTC.

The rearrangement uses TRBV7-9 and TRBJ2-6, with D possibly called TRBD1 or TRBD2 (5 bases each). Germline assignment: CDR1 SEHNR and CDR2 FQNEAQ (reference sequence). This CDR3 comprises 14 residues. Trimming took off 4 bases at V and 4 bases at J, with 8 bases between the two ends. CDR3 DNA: TGTGCCAGCAGCTGGGGGACCGGGGCCAACGTCCTGACTTTC. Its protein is CASSWGTGANVLTF.

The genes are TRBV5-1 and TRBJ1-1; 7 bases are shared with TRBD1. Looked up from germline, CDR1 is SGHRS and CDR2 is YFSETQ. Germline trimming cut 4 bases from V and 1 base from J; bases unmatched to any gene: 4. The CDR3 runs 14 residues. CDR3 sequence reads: CASSPGTANTEAFF. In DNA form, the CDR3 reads TGCGCCAGCAGCCCCGGGACAGCGAACACTGAAGCTTTCTTT.

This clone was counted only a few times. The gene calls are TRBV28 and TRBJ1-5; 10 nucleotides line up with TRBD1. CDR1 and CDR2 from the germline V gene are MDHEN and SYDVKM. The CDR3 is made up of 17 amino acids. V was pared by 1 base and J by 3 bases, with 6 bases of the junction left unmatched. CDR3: CASSLLFGQGDNQPQHF. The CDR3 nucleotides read TGTGCCAGCAGTTTATTGTTTGGACAGGGGGACAATCAGCCCCAGCATTTT. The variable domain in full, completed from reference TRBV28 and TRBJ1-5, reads DVKVTQSSRYLVKRTGEKVFLECVQDMDHENMFWYRQDPGLGLRLIYFSYDVKMKEKGDIPEGYSVSREKKERFSLILESASTNQTSMYLCASSLLFGQGDNQPQHFGDGTRLSIL.

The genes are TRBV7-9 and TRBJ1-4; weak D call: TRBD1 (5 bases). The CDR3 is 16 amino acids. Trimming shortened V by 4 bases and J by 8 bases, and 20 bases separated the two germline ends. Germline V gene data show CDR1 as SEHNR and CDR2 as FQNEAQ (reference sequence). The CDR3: CASSSPQGRSLEKLFF. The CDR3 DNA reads TGTGCCAGCAGCTCACCCCAGGGACGATCCCTGGAAAAACTGTTTTTT.

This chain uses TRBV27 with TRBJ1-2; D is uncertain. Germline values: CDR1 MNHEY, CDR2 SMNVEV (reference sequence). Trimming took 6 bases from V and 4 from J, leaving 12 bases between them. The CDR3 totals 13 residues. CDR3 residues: CASSPGRLYGYTF. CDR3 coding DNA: TGTGCCAGCAGCCCCGGCCGGCTCTATGGCTACACCTTC.

CDR3 residues: CASTDTYEQFF. The CDR3 DNA is TGTGCCAGTACCGATACCTATGAGCAGTTCTTC. This rearrangement joins TRBV19 to TRBJ2-1; no definite D call. The CDR3 sequence is 11 residues long. The ends were cut back, 7 bases at V and 8 bases at J, with 9 bases in the middle. Germline V CDR1 and CDR2: LNHDA, SQIVND (reference sequence).

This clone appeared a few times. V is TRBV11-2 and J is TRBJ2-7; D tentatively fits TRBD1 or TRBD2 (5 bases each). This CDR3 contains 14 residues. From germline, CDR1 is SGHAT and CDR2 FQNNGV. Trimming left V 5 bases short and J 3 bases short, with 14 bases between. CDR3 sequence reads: CASSEGSQGYEQYF. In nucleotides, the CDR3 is TGTGCCAGCAGCGAGGGTAGTCAGGGCTACGAGCAGTACTTC.

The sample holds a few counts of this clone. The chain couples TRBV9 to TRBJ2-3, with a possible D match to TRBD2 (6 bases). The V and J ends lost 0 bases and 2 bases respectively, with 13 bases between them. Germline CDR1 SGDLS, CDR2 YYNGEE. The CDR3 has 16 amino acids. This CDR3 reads CASSVEAGPHTDTQYF. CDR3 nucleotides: TGTGCCAGCAGCGTAGAGGCGGGGCCCCACACAGATACGCAGTATTTT.

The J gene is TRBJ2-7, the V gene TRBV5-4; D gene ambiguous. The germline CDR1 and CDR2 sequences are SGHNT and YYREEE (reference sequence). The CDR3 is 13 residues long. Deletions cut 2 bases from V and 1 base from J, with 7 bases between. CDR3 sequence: CASSFQRSYEQYF. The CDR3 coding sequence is TGTGCCAGCAGCTTTCAGAGGTCCTACGAGCAGTACTTC.

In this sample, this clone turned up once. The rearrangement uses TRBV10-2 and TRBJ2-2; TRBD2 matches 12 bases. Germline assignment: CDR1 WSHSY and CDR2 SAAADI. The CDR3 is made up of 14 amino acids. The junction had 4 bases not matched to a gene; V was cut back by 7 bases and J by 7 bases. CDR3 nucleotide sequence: TGCGCCAGCACCCTAGCGGGAGGGTACGGGGAGCTGTTTTTT. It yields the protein CASTLAGGYGELFF.

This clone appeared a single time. CDR3 DNA: TGTGCCAGCAGTGATTACCGACAGGGGGCAGGGGAGACCCAGTACTTC. Amino acids: CASSDYRQGAGETQYF. The chain carries TRBV25-1 and TRBJ2-5, with TRBD1 matching 10 bases. V lost 3 bases and J lost 5; bases outside the gene matches: 9. The germline gives CDR1 MGHDK, CDR2 SYGVNS. The CDR3 runs to 16 residues. Full variable domain (outside the CDR3, taken from reference TRBV25-1 and TRBJ2-5): EADIYQTPRYLVIGTGKKITLECSQTMGHDKMYWYQQDPGMELHLIHYSYGVNSTEKGDLSSESTVSRIRTEHFPLTLESARPSHTSQYLCASSDYRQGAGETQYFGPGTRLLVL.

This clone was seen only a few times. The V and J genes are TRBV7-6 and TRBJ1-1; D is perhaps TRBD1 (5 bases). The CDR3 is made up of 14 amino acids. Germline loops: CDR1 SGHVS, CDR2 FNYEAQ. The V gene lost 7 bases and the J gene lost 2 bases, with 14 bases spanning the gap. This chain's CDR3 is CASTKHGGNTEAFF. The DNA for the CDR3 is TGTGCCAGCACCAAACACGGGGGAAACACTGAAGCTTTCTTT.

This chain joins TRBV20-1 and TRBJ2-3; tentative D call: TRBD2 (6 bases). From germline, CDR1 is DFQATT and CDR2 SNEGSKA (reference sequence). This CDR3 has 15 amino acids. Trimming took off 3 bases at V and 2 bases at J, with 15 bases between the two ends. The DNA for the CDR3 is TGCAGTGCTAGTAGCGGAGGGGAGTTCACAGATACGCAGTATTTT. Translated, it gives CSASSGGEFTDTQYF.

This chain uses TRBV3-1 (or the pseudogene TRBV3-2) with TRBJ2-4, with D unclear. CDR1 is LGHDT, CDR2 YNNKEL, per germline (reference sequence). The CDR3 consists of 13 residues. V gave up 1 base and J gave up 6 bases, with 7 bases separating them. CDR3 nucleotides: TGTGCCAGCAGCCAAGGGCCGCGAAACATTCAGTACTTC. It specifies CASSQGPRNIQYF.